This entry concerns a single T cell receptor (beta chain). An end of the junction does not agree with germline; a read error may underlie this. The sample is drawn from a study of T-cell memory formation after mild COVID-19. MiXCR, run by TCRdb on the 5' RACE reads, gives a single entry per CDR3 protein. The sample shows a few hundred thousand distinct CDR3 sequences, more than 20% of them seen only once. The TCR comes from an adult woman who had mild COVID-19 (a few samples of this study predate the infection). Cell type and time point are not known. The sequenced material came from PBMCs or a T cell subset sorted from them (not recorded which).

The CDR3 DNA follows: TGCGCCAGCAGCTTGGAAGATGGGGGGTTCCGCCGGAATTTT. Translated, it gives CASSLEDGGFRRNF. The V call is TRBV5-1, the J call TRBJ2-3; possibly TRBD2 for D (6 bases). Germline V gives CDR1 SGHRS, CDR2 YFSETQ. The CDR3 consists of 14 residues.